The rows below give T cell receptor beta chains drawn from one sample of a study of T cell changes during pregnancy in multiple sclerosis. Profiling relied on immunoSEQ multiplex PCR, and the TCRdb table lists in-frame clones only, not all of them. Here the sample spans some 21,000 clones, around 85% being singletons. Sequenced here: CD8+ T cells from peripheral blood mononuclear cells, sampled in the first trimester of pregnancy. The receptors stem from a female donor in good health, enrolled as a control in a pregnancy study. CDR3s include the opening cysteine and the closing phenylalanine or tryptophan. A D gene is named only where the DNA matches it firmly. Only some rows state a clone size, as once, few, many or a class for expanded clones.

size	V	D	J	DNA	CDR3
.	TRBV6-1	TRBD2	TRBJ2-1	TGTGCCAGCAGTGAAGTAGCGGGAGGGCTTAATGAGCAGTTCTTC	CASSEVAGGLNEQFF
.	TRBV7-6	TRBD2	TRBJ2-1	TGTGCCAGCAGCTCCCCCGAGAGAGCGGGGTACAATGAGCAGTTCTTC	CASSSPERAGYNEQFF
.	TRBV6-4	TRBD2	TRBJ2-3	TGTGCCAGCAGTGACACACTAGCGGGGAGCACAGATACGCAGTATTTT	CASSDTLAGSTDTQYF
.	TRBV6-5	TRBD1	TRBJ2-1	TGTGCCAGCAAACCGGGACAGGGCTACAATGAGCAGTTCTTC	CASKPGQGYNEQFF
.	TRBV13	.	TRBJ2-7	TGTGCCAGCAGCTTTAGCTTTTACGAGCAGTACTTC	CASSFSFYEQYF
.	TRBV11-2	.	TRBJ2-7	TGTGCCAGCAGCTTAAGCGTAACCTACGAGCAGTACTTC	CASSLSVTYEQYF
medium-sized	TRBV2	TRBD1	TRBJ1-2	TGTGCCAGCAGTGTAGACGGGACAGGCTATGGCTACACCTTC	CASSVDGTGYGYTF
.	TRBV7-9	.	TRBJ1-2	TGTGCCAGCAGCCCCCGGGACATTATCCCGAGAGGCTATGGCTACACCTTC	CASSPRDIIPRGYGYTF
.	TRBV5-1	TRBD2	TRBJ2-2	TGCGCCAGCAGCTTAAAGCTAGCGGGAGGACGAGCCGGGGAGCTGTTTTTT	CASSLKLAGGRAGELFF
.	TRBV7-9	.	TRBJ2-5	TGTGCCAGCAGCCCAGTCCTCGGCGGCCAAGAGACCCAGTACTTC	CASSPVLGGQETQYF
few	TRBV7-9	TRBD2	TRBJ2-1	TGTGCCAGCAGACAACTAGCGAATGAGCAGTTCTTC	CASRQLANEQFF
.	TRBV9	TRBD2	TRBJ2-1	TGTGCCAGCAGCGCGGGACTAGCGGGTAACAATGAGCAGTTCTTC	CASSAGLAGNNEQFF
.	TRBV1	.	TRBJ1-2	TGCACCAGCAGCCAATCTACCGGGGATGGCTACACCTTC	CTSSQSTGDGYTF
.	TRBV7-8	TRBD2	TRBJ2-5	TGTGCCAGCAGCTTAGACAGACTAGCGGGAGATTTGGGCCCCCAAGAGACCCAGTACTTC	CASSLDRLAGDLGPQETQYF
.	TRBV5-1	TRBD2	TRBJ2-2	TGCGCCAGCAGCCCCGGACTAGCGGGCGCGAACACCGGGGAGCTGTTTTTT	CASSPGLAGANTGELFF
.	TRBV6-4	TRBD1	TRBJ2-3	TGTGCCAGCAGTGGGGGACAGGGCACAGATACGCAGTATTTT	CASSGGQGTDTQYF
once	TRBV7-2	.	TRBJ2-7	TGTGCCAGCAGCTTGAGCCTACCCTACGAGCAGTACTTC	CASSLSLPYEQYF
.	TRBV29-1	.	TRBJ2-3	TGCAGCGTCCCAACAGAGTACACAGATACGCAGTATTTT	CSVPTEYTDTQYF
.	TRBV2	TRBD2	TRBJ2-1	TGTGCCATATCGGGAGGGGAAGCCTACAATGAGCAGTTCTTC	CAISGGEAYNEQFF
.	TRBV11-3	.	TRBJ2-3	TGTGCCAGCAGCCTTGGAGGGCCCGATACGCAGTATTTT	CASSLGGPDTQYF
.	TRBV6-1	.	TRBJ1-2	TGTGCCAGCAGTGACAATCCGGGGTTTCTCTATGGCTACACCTTC	CASSDNPGFLYGYTF
.	TRBV6-4	.	TRBJ1-5	TGTGCCAGCAGTGAAACAGCTAATCAGCCCCAGCATTTT	CASSETANQPQHF
once	TRBV2	TRBD2	TRBJ2-1	TGTGCCAGTGGGACTAGCGGGTACAATGAGCAGTTCTTC	CASGTSGYNEQFF
.	TRBV27	TRBD2	TRBJ2-2	TGTGCCAGCAACGGACTAGCGGGAGTCAACACCGGGGAGCTGTTTTTT	CASNGLAGVNTGELFF
.	TRBV7-2	.	TRBJ1-2	TGTGCCAGCAGCTCTCCCCACATTAACTATGGCTACACCTTC	CASSSPHINYGYTF
.	TRBV6-6	TRBD2	TRBJ2-3	TGTGCCAGCAGTTACTCAGGCGGGCGGGGGAGGGATACGCAGTATTTT	CASSYSGGRGRDTQYF
.	TRBV7-9	TRBD1	TRBJ1-4	TGTGCCAGCAGCTCCCTCGGGACAGATAATGAAAAACTGTTTTTT	CASSSLGTDNEKLFF
.	TRBV7-9	.	TRBJ2-1	TGTGCCAGCAGCTTACCCCAGGGGCAGCCTGAGCAGTTCTTC	CASSLPQGQPEQFF
.	TRBV7-8	.	TRBJ2-6	TGTGCCAGCAGCTTCCTCGAGGGCACCCTCCCTTCGGGGGGGGCCAACGTCCTGACTTTC	CASSFLEGTLPSGGANVLTF
once	TRBV5-4	TRBD2	TRBJ2-1	TGTGCCAGCAGCTTGGCCCCTAGCGGGGGGCTGCATGAGCAGTTCTTC	CASSLAPSGGLHEQFF
.	TRBV7-8	.	TRBJ1-3	TGTGCCAGCAGCCCAGACAGATTTGGAAACACCATATATTTT	CASSPDRFGNTIYF
few	TRBV25-1	.	TRBJ1-1	TGTGCCAGCAGTTCGGGGAGCACTGAAGCTTTCTTT	CASSSGSTEAFF
once	TRBV2	TRBD2	TRBJ2-5	TGTGCCAGCAGTGAACGGCTAGCGGGAGTTTTAGAGACCCAGTACTTC	CASSERLAGVLETQYF
few	TRBV27	.	TRBJ1-2	TGTGCCAGCAGTTTGCGGGGAGGTGGCTACACCTTC	CASSLRGGGYTF
.	TRBV7-9	TRBD1	TRBJ2-7	TGTGCCAGCAGCGCCGGGACAGACTACGAGCAGTACTTC	CASSAGTDYEQYF
few	TRBV6-1	TRBD1	TRBJ1-2	TGTGCCAGCTTGCCCAGGGGGCAGAACTATGGCTACACCTTC	CASLPRGQNYGYTF
.	TRBV6-5	TRBD1	TRBJ1-1	TGTGCCAGCAGCCCCGGACAGGGATGGAACACTGAAGCTTTCTTT	CASSPGQGWNTEAFF
.	TRBV10-3	TRBD1	TRBJ2-1	TGTGCCATCAGTCCGGGACAGGGCCACAATGAGCAGTTCTTC	CAISPGQGHNEQFF
.	TRBV4-2	.	TRBJ1-1	TGTGCCAGCAGCCAACCTGGACAGACGATCACTGAAGCTTTCTTT	CASSQPGQTITEAFF
.	TRBV7-6	.	TRBJ1-1	TGTGCCAGCAGTCGCAGGGGTGACTCTGAAGCTTTCTTT	CASSRRGDSEAFF
.	TRBV7-6	.	TRBJ2-1	TGTGCCAGCAGCGGCGGCGGCTTCTTAGAGCAGTTCTTC	CASSGGGFLEQFF
.	TRBV2	.	TRBJ2-4	TGTGCCAGCGGGAGACCCAAAAACATTCAGTACTTC	CASGRPKNIQYF
.	TRBV7-9	.	TRBJ2-7	TGTGCCAGCAGCCCGCGGGACGCATACTCCTACGAGCAGTACTTC	CASSPRDAYSYEQYF
.	TRBV5-1	TRBD1	TRBJ1-2	TGCGCCAGCAGCTTACTGACAGGGGGCGAAGGCTACACCTTC	CASSLLTGGEGYTF
.	TRBV6-5	.	TRBJ2-3	TGTGCCACCTTGAGCCGGGGGAGCGGTACGCAGTATTTT	CATLSRGSGTQYF
.	TRBV6-1	TRBD1	TRBJ2-7	TGTGCCAGCACCGAGTGGGCCGGGACAGGTGACGAGCAGTACTTC	CASTEWAGTGDEQYF